Below are 32 T cell receptor beta chains sequenced from a single sample in a study of neoadjuvant nivolumab and ipilimumab in lung cancer. Clones were sequenced by immunoSEQ multiplex PCR, and TCRdb holds only the in-frame ones, with some missing. Of 40,000 or so clones in the sample, roughly nine tenths were seen once. This specimen consisted of peripheral blood, obtained before neoadjuvant nivolumab, alone or with ipilimumab. These receptors came from an adult with non-small cell lung cancer.

The V gene is TRBV27, the J gene TRBJ1-4; possibly TRBD1 for D (6 bases). Germline V gene lookup returns CDR1 MNHEY and CDR2 SMNVEV (reference sequence). V lost 6 bases, J lost 2 bases, and 10 bases lay in between. The CDR3 contains 14 residues. The CDR3 DNA is TGTGCCAGCAGCTCAAGGGGGACTAATGAAAAACTGTTTTTT. The encoded protein is CASSSRGTNEKLFF.

The chain recombines TRBV7-3 with TRBJ2-7; TRBD2 agrees at 8 bases. Trimming at V came to 2 bases and at J to 4 bases, leaving 10 bases not matched to a gene. The CDR3 sequence is 16 residues long. Germline V gene lookup returns CDR1 SGHTA and CDR2 FQGTGA. The CDR3 coding sequence is TGTGCCAGCAGCTTAGGCCCAGCGGGAGCCCAGTACGAGCAGTACTTC. This encodes CASSLGPAGAQYEQYF. Full variable domain (remainder filled in from reference TRBV7-3 and TRBJ2-7): GAGVSQTPSNKVTEKGKYVELRCDPISGHTALYWYRQSLGQGPEFLIYFQGTGAADDSGLPNDRFFAVRPEGSVSTLKIQRTERGDSAVYLCASSLGPAGAQYEQYFGPGTRLTVT.

The chain links TRBV30 to TRBJ1-5; TRBD1 matches 7 bases. The CDR3 extends over 16 amino acids. Germline CDR1 is GTSNPN and CDR2 is SVGIG (reference sequence). Trimming cost V 2 bases and J 9 bases; bases outside gene matches: 16. The CDR3 loop reads CAWSNPPETGSRPQHF. CDR3 bases: TGTGCCTGGAGTAATCCTCCTGAGACAGGGTCAAGGCCCCAGCATTTT.

The chain has TRBV7-3 and TRBJ1-1; 8 nucleotides agree with TRBD1. The J segment lost 6 bases and the V segment lost 0 bases, leaving 6 bases of the junction unmatched. Germline loops: CDR1 SGHTA, CDR2 FQGTGA. This CDR3 region has 15 residues. The CDR3: CASSLTGQGVAEAFF. The CDR3 region has the DNA TGTGCCAGCAGCTTAACTGGACAGGGAGTGGCTGAAGCTTTCTTT.

This chain joins TRBV9 and TRBJ2-7; tentative D call: TRBD2 (5 bases). Trimming stripped 2 bases from V and 0 bases from J, with 12 bases between. Germline V gives CDR1 SGDLS, CDR2 YYNGEE. The CDR3 sequence is 15 residues long. CDR3 DNA: TGTGCCAGCAGCGTGGACTGGGCTGCCTCCTACGAGCAGTACTTC. Its protein is CASSVDWAASYEQYF.

The V gene is TRBV10-1, the J gene TRBJ2-2, with no clear D. Germline assignment: CDR1 WNHNN and CDR2 SYGVQD (reference sequence). The CDR3 consists of 12 residues. The V end was cut by 10 bases, the J end by 2 bases, with 8 bases between. The CDR3 loop is CATPNNTGELFF. The DNA of the CDR3 is TGCGCCACCCCAAATAACACCGGGGAGCTGTTTTTT.

V is TRBV18 and J is TRBJ2-1; 8 bases map to TRBD1. The CDR3 covers 15 residues. V shed 3 bases and J 3 bases; nucleotides not matched to a gene: 4. Germline CDR1 KGHSH, CDR2 LQKENI. CDR3 in amino acids: CASSPPGQDYNEQFF. The CDR3 nucleotides read TGTGCCAGCTCACCTCCGGGACAGGACTACAATGAGCAGTTCTTC.

The rearrangement joins TRBV7-9 to TRBJ2-4; 7 nucleotides agree with TRBD2. Germline CDR1 is SEHNR and CDR2 is FQNEAQ (reference sequence). The CDR3 has 16 residues. Trimming took 5 bases from V and 8 from J; bases not matched to a gene: 15. The CDR3 DNA reads TGTGCCAGCAGCACCCTGAGGGAGGGTCAGTTCGACATTCAGTACTTC. Protein product: CASSTLREGQFDIQYF. The variable domain in full, with the rest retrieved from reference TRBV7-9 and TRBJ2-4, is DTGVSQNPRHKITKRGQNVTFRCDPISEHNRLYWYRQTLGQGPEFLTYFQNEAQLEKSRLLSDRFSAERPKGSFSTLEIQRTEQGDSAMYLCASSTLREGQFDIQYFGAGTRLSVL.

The J gene is TRBJ1-5, the V gene TRBV19; D possibly corresponds to TRBD1 (6 bases). The CDR3 consists of 17 residues. Germline V gives CDR1 LNHDA, CDR2 SQIVND (reference sequence). V was clipped by 4 bases and J by 0 bases, with 16 bases between them. The CDR3 DNA follows: TGTGCCAGTAGTAACAGGGTCGGAGAATATAGCAATCAGCCCCAGCATTTT. Translating it yields CASSNRVGEYSNQPQHF.

The gene calls are TRBV6-1 and TRBJ1-4; D not resolved. The CDR3 is made up of 16 amino acids. V dropped 0 bases and J dropped 7 bases, with 15 bases sitting between them. Germline CDR1 MNHNS, CDR2 SASEGT. The CDR3 is CASSEAPREVGEKLFF. The CDR3, as DNA: TGTGCCAGCAGTGAAGCGCCCCGGGAAGTAGGTGAAAAACTGTTTTTT.

This chain joins TRBV4-2 and TRBJ2-7; 9 nucleotides align to TRBD1. The germline gives CDR1 LGHNA, CDR2 YNFKEQ. The CDR3 is 16 amino acids. The junction had 9 bases not matched to a gene; V was cut back by 4 bases and J by 2 bases. The CDR3 sequence: CASSREQGAIAYEQYF. The DNA of the CDR3 is TGTGCCAGCAGCCGAGAACAGGGGGCTATTGCCTACGAGCAGTACTTC.

On this clone: One junction end disagrees with the germline gene, perhaps due to a read error. V is TRBV5-1 and J is TRBJ2-2, with 8 bases lining up with TRBD2. The CDR3 extends over 17 amino acids. Germline-derived CDR1 and CDR2 are SGHRS and YFSETQ. The CDR3 protein is CTSSLAGLGLGSGELFF. The CDR3 bases are TGCACCAGCAGCTTGGCGGGACTAGGCCTTGGGAGCGGGGAGCTGTTTTTT.

The chain links TRBV5-4 to TRBJ2-1; 9 bases align to TRBD1. The CDR3 spans 15 residues. Germline V gene lookup returns CDR1 SGHNT and CDR2 YYREEE (reference sequence). With 0 bases clipped from V and 4 bases from J, the junction kept 2 bases outside the gene matches. The CDR3 region is CASSLGGQGYNEQFF. The CDR3 DNA is TGTGCCAGCAGCTTGGGAGGACAGGGGTACAATGAGCAGTTCTTC. The full variable domain, with the rest looked up from reference TRBV5-4 and TRBJ2-1, is ETGVTQSPTHLIKTRGQQVTLRCSSQSGHNTVSWYQQALGQGPQFIFQYYREEENGRGNFPPRFSGLQFPNYSSELNVNALELDDSALYLCASSLGGQGYNEQFFGPGTRLTVL.

The chain carries TRBV2 and TRBJ1-4, with 9 bases identical to TRBD1. CDR1 is SNHLY, CDR2 FYNNEI, per germline. The CDR3 is 13 residues long. V was clipped by 11 bases and J by 7 bases; unmatched bases: 8. CDR3 protein: CASQQGASEKLFF. In DNA form, the CDR3 reads TGTGCCTCCCAACAGGGGGCAAGTGAAAAACTGTTTTTT. Combining the CDR3 with reference TRBV2 and TRBJ1-4 gives the whole variable domain EPEVTQTPSHQVTQMGQEVILRCVPISNHLYFYWYRQILGQKVEFLVSFYNNEISEKSEIFDDQFSVERPDGSNFTLKIRSTKLEDSAMYFCASQQGASEKLFFGSGTQLSVL.

V gene TRBV11-2 combines with J gene TRBJ2-2; the match to TRBD2 covers 10 bases. With V trimmed by 3 bases and J by 3 bases, 7 bases remained unmatched. The CDR3 contains 17 residues. Germline CDR1 is SGHAT and CDR2 is FQNNGV. CDR3 protein: CASSFRSGRAHTGELFF. In DNA, the CDR3 is TGTGCCAGCAGCTTTCGGAGCGGGAGGGCCCACACCGGGGAGCTGTTTTTT.

The DNA of the CDR3 is TGCGCCAGCAGCTTGGATTTGACAGAAGAGACCCAGTACTTC. Its translation: CASSLDLTEETQYF. The rearrangement links TRBV5-1 to TRBJ2-5; D is perhaps TRBD1 (5 bases). This CDR3 is 14 amino acids long. Trimming shortened V by 0 bases and J by 3 bases, and 9 bases separated the two germline ends. The germline CDR1 and CDR2 sequences are SGHRS and YFSETQ.

The rearrangement uses TRBV4-3 and TRBJ2-3; tentative D call: TRBD2 (7 bases). Germline V gene sequence: CDR1 LGHNA, CDR2 YSLEER. V was shortened by 0 bases and J by 8 bases, with 18 bases between the two germline ends. This CDR3 has 16 residues. The CDR3 region is CASSQELGGGGGTQYF. The CDR3, as DNA: TGCGCCAGCAGCCAAGAGTTAGGTGGAGGGGGGGGTACGCAGTATTTT.

The chain links TRBV7-9 to TRBJ1-1; TRBD1 is a possible D gene (5 bases). CDR3 size: 16 residues. The V gene lost 5 bases and the J gene lost 0 bases, with 16 bases spanning the gap. From germline, CDR1 is SEHNR and CDR2 FQNEAQ (reference sequence). CDR3 sequence reads: CASSVRDALLNTEAFF. In nucleotides, the CDR3 is TGTGCCAGCAGCGTCCGGGACGCATTATTGAACACTGAAGCTTTCTTT.

The gene calls are TRBV6-1 and TRBJ2-7, with a tentative D call TRBD1 (5 bases). Trimming removed 11 bases at V and 0 bases at J, with 14 bases between. The CDR3 consists of 13 residues. CDR1 and CDR2 from the germline V gene are MNHNS and SASEGT. The chain's CDR3 is CASRPQASYEQYF. CDR3 bases: TGTGCCTCTCGGCCACAGGCCTCCTACGAGCAGTACTTC.

The rearrangement joins TRBV18 to TRBJ1-4, with D perhaps TRBD1 (5 bases). The CDR3 totals 13 residues. The V end was cut by 5 bases, the J end by 8 bases, with 12 bases between. Germline lookup yields CDR1 KGHSH and CDR2 LQKENI. CDR3: CASSSGPTEKLFF. In nucleotides, the CDR3 is TGTGCCAGCTCATCGGGACCGACCGAAAAACTGTTTTTT.

The chain links TRBV9 to TRBJ2-5, with 7 bases aligning to TRBD1. V trimming: 0 bases; J trimming: 1 base; junction bases outside the gene matches: 3. This CDR3 spans 15 amino acids. Germline loops: CDR1 SGDLS, CDR2 YYNGEE. CDR3 bases: TGTGCCAGCAGCGTAGCAGGACAGGTCCAAGAGACCCAGTACTTC. This translates into CASSVAGQVQETQYF. Full variable domain (rest looked up from reference TRBV9 and TRBJ2-5): DSGVTQTPKHLITATGQRVTLRCSPRSGDLSVYWYQQSLDQGLQFLIQYYNGEERAKGNILERFSAQQFPDLHSELNLSSLELGDSALYFCASSVAGQVQETQYFGPGTRLLVL.

V usage is TRBV5-1 and J usage is TRBJ2-5; maybe TRBD2 (6 bases). Germline V gives CDR1 SGHRS, CDR2 YFSETQ. V lost 3 bases and J lost 14, with 23 bases in between. The CDR3 is made up of 14 amino acids. The CDR3 nucleotides are TGCGCCAGCAGCTACCCCCTCGGGACTTCTTCCCTATACTTC. This gives the protein CASSYPLGTSSLYF.

This clone was counted a few times. The chain links TRBV19 to TRBJ1-2, with TRBD1 identical over 8 bases. V lost 6 bases, J lost 5 bases, and 11 bases stayed unmatched. Germline V CDR1 and CDR2: LNHDA, SQIVND (reference sequence). The CDR3 loop spans 15 amino acids. CDR3 in DNA: TGTGCCAGTAGGGAAGAGAGGACAGGGAGGTATGGCTACACCTTC. Translating it yields CASREERTGRYGYTF.

In this sample, this clone turned up a few times. This rearrangement joins TRBV2 to TRBJ1-2; 7 nucleotides agree with TRBD1. Germline CDR1 is SNHLY and CDR2 is FYNNEI. With 5 bases clipped from V and 7 bases from J, the junction kept 7 bases outside the gene matches. There are 13 residues in the CDR3. The CDR3 is CASSTQGEGGYTF. The CDR3, as DNA: TGTGCCAGCAGTACTCAGGGGGAGGGTGGCTACACCTTC.

The chain uses TRBV5-5 and TRBJ1-5; no firm D call. The CDR3 has 14 amino acids. Trimming pared 0 bases from V and 4 bases from J, leaving 8 bases between. Germline-derived CDR1 and CDR2 are SGHKS and YYEKEE (reference sequence). The CDR3 loop reads CASSLADVNQPQHF. CDR3 bases: TGTGCCAGCAGCTTGGCGGACGTAAATCAGCCCCAGCATTTT.

The table lists this clone with a count of one. The chain is built from TRBV7-9 and TRBJ2-5; perhaps TRBD1 as D (6 bases). V was shortened by 3 bases and J by 4 bases, with 9 bases between the two germline ends. From germline, CDR1 is SEHNR and CDR2 FQNEAQ (reference sequence). This CDR3 contains 13 residues. The CDR3 bases are TGTGCCAGCAGCTTTGCGACAGGAGAGACCCAGTACTTC. Amino acids: CASSFATGETQYF.

This sequence joins TRBV5-1 and TRBJ2-1; 8 bases map to TRBD2. The V and J ends lost 2 bases and 3 bases, in that order; junction bases with no gene match: 7. This CDR3 is 16 amino acids long. Germline V gives CDR1 SGHRS, CDR2 YFSETQ. The CDR3 region is CASSLRLARDYNEQFF. CDR3 nucleotides: TGCGCCAGCAGCTTACGACTAGCGCGAGACTACAATGAGCAGTTCTTC.

The V call is TRBV27, the J call TRBJ2-3; no reliable D call. From germline, CDR1 is MNHEY and CDR2 SMNVEV (reference sequence). V lost 5 bases, J lost 2 bases, and 5 bases lay in between. The CDR3 is 12 residues long. The CDR3: CASSTATDTQYF. The DNA of the CDR3 is TGTGCCAGCAGTACAGCCACAGATACGCAGTATTTT.

The CDR3 is CASSEALRLAGVPSYEQYF. The CDR3 DNA is TGTGCCAGCAGTGAAGCGCTTCGACTAGCGGGAGTACCTTCCTACGAGCAGTACTTC. This sequence joins TRBV2 and TRBJ2-7; 12 positions match TRBD2. V dropped 0 bases and J dropped 1; count of bases not matched to a gene: 10. In germline, CDR1 is SNHLY, CDR2 FYNNEI. This CDR3 has 19 amino acids.

This sequence joins TRBV6-6 and TRBJ2-7, with D tentatively TRBD1 (8 bases). The germline gives CDR1 MNHNY, CDR2 SVGAGI (reference sequence). There are 15 residues in the CDR3. V lost 6 bases and J lost 5, with 20 bases in between. The CDR3 DNA is TGTGCCAGCAGAGTGTTAACAGGGGGGGACCACGAGCAGTACTTC. The encoded protein is CASRVLTGGDHEQYF.

This rearrangement joins TRBV7-9 to TRBJ2-2; D might be TRBD1 (5 bases). The V end lost 7 bases, the J end lost 2 bases, and 14 bases lay between the germline ends. This CDR3 spans 15 amino acids. Germline CDR1 reads SEHNR; CDR2 reads FQNEAQ (reference sequence). The CDR3 reads CASIPGHTNTGELFF. CDR3 coding DNA: TGTGCCAGCATCCCTGGACACACAAACACCGGGGAGCTGTTTTTT.

This chain connects TRBV18 to TRBJ2-1; 8 nucleotides align to TRBD2. Looked up from germline, CDR1 is KGHSH and CDR2 is LQKENI. V lost 1 base and J lost 5; bases outside the gene matches: 7. This CDR3 spans 16 amino acids. CDR3 sequence reads: CASSPLASGLNNEQFF. The CDR3 DNA follows: TGTGCCAGCTCACCACTAGCTAGCGGGCTGAACAATGAGCAGTTCTTC.